This TCR beta chain appears in the sequencing data of a study of blood T cells in healthy people across ages. Study-wide points: The long-lived group displayed more naive CD4+ cells, plus higher diversity, than the aged donors did.

This clonotype was recorded a few times. Its target is not known. The second PCR ran about 6 to 12 cycles with a sample-barcoded 5' primer and J-beta primers. Each CDR3 protein is one row after TCRdb ran MiXCR on the 5' RACE reads. The profile shows 790,000 or so distinct CDR3 sequences, about 42% of them singletons. The V end was cut by 1 base, the J end by 7 bases, with 7 bases between. This CDR3 has 13 residues. Germline V lookup: CDR1 MNHNY, CDR2 SVGAGI (reference sequence). The material sequenced was blood. The chain combines TRBV6-6 with TRBJ2-2; D gene uncertain. This sequence was found in an elderly man in good health. The CDR3 reads CASSYFGDGELFF. For the CDR3, the DNA is TGTGCCAGCAGTTACTTTGGAGACGGGGAGCTGTTTTTT.